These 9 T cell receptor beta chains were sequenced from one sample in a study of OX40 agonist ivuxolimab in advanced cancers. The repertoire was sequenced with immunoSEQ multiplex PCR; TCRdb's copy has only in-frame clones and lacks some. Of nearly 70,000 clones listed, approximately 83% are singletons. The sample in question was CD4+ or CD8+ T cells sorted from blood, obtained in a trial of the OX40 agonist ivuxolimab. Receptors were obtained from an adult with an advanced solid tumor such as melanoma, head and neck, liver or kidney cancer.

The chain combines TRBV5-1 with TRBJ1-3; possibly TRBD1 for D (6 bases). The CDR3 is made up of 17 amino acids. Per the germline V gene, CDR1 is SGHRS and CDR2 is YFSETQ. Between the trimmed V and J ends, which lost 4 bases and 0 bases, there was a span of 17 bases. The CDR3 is CASSVSGGGGSGNTIYF. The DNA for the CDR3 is TGCGCCAGCAGCGTTTCTGGAGGGGGTGGCTCTGGAAACACCATATATTTT.

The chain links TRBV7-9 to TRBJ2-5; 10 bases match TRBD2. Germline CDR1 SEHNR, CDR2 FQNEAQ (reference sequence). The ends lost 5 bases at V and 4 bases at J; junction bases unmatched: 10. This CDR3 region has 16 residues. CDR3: CASSPGLAGAPETQYF. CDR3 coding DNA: TGTGCCAGCAGCCCTGGTCTAGCGGGGGCCCCAGAGACCCAGTACTTC.

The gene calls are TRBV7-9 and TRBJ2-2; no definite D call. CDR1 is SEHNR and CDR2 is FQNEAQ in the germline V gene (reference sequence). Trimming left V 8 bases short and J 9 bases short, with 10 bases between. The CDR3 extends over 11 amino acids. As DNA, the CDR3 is TGTGCCAGCGGATTCCGGAGGGAGCTGTTTTTT. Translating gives CASGFRRELFF.

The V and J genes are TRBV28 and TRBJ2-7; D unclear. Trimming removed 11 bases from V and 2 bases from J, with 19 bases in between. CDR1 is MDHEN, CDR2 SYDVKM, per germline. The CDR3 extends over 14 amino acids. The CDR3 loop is CASAGQERTYEQYF. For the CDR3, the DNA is TGTGCCTCAGCTGGGCAGGAAAGGACCTACGAGCAGTACTTC.

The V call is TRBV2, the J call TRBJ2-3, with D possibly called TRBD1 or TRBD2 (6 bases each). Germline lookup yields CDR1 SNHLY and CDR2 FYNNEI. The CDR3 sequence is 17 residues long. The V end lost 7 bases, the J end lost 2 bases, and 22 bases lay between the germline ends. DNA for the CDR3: TGTGCCAGCACTCCCCAAGGGGGGATAAGTCCCACAGATACGCAGTATTTT. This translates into CASTPQGGISPTDTQYF.

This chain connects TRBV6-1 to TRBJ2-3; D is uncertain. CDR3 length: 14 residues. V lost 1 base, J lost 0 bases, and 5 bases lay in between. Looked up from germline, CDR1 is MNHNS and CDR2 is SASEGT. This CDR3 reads CASSEVGSTDTQYF. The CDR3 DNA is TGTGCCAGCAGTGAAGTGGGGAGCACAGATACGCAGTATTTT.

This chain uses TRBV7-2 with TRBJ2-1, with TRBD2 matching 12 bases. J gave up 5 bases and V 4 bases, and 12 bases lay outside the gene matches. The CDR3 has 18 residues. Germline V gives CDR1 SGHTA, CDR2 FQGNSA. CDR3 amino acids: CASSSFPILAGGDNEQFF. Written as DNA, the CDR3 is TGTGCCAGCAGCTCATTCCCTATTCTAGCGGGGGGGGACAATGAGCAGTTCTTC.

The CDR3 DNA reads as TGCGCCAGCAGGGAGACAACTAGCCCGAGGACCGGGGAGCTGTTTTTT. Translating gives CASRETTSPRTGELFF. The chain couples TRBV5-1 to TRBJ2-2; tentative D call: TRBD2 (6 bases). Germline CDR1 SGHRS, CDR2 YFSETQ. The V end lost 5 bases, the J end lost 5 bases, and 19 bases lay between the germline ends. This CDR3 comprises 16 residues.

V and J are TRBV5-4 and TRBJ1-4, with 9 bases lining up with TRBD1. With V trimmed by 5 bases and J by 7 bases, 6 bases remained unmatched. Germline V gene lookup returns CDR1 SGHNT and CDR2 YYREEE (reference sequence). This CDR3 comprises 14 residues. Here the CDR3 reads CASRGTGMGEKLFF. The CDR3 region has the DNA TGTGCCAGCAGGGGGACAGGGATGGGTGAAAAACTGTTTTTT. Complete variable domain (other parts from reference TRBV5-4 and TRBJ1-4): ETGVTQSPTHLIKTRGQQVTLRCSSQSGHNTVSWYQQALGQGPQFIFQYYREEENGRGNFPPRFSGLQFPNYSSELNVNALELDDSALYLCASRGTGMGEKLFFGSGTQLSVL.